Following are 11 T cell receptor beta chains from one sample sequenced in a study of blood T cell repertoires in COVID-19. Sequencing used immunoSEQ multiplex PCR; TCRdb keeps in-frame clones, though not all of them. The sample yields more than 350,000 clones, 80% to 90% seen once. Sequencing input: peripheral blood. All receptors come from a woman in her twenties or thirties with COVID-19, enrolled during active disease.

The chain links TRBV10-3 to TRBJ2-5; TRBD1 might be the D (5 bases). The CDR3 is made up of 12 amino acids. Germline CDR1 is ENHRY and CDR2 is SYGVKD. The ends were cut back, 6 bases at V and 5 bases at J, with 10 bases in the middle. The CDR3 nucleotides are TGTGCCATCAGCAGGGTCCAGGAGACCCAGTACTTC. It translates to CAISRVQETQYF.

The CDR3: CASSILGPGTGHNQPQHF. The DNA for the CDR3 is TGTGCCAGTAGTATTCTAGGCCCCGGGACAGGGCACAATCAGCCCCAGCATTTT. This chain uses TRBV19 with TRBJ1-5; 9 nucleotides line up with TRBD1. Germline CDR1 is LNHDA and CDR2 is SQIVND (reference sequence). J lost 3 bases, V lost 3 bases, and 12 bases had no gene match. The length of the CDR3 is 18 residues.

J is TRBJ2-4 and V is TRBV5-4, with D uncertain. CDR1 and CDR2 (germline): SGHNT, YYREEE (reference sequence). This CDR3 comprises 15 residues. Trimming pared 2 bases from V and 0 bases from J, leaving 9 bases between. CDR3 in amino acids: CASSFFASAKNIQYF. The CDR3 bases are TGTGCCAGCAGCTTCTTCGCGTCAGCCAAAAACATTCAGTACTTC.

The sample holds one count of this clone. The CDR3 DNA reads TGTGCCTGGACTGCGGGGCCGTACAATGAGCAGTTCTTC. Its translation: CAWTAGPYNEQFF. The chain carries TRBV30 and TRBJ2-1, with D perhaps matching TRBD2 (6 bases). This CDR3 region has 13 residues. The germline V gene has CDR1 GTSNPN and CDR2 SVGIG (reference sequence). Trimming shortened V by 4 bases and J by 4 bases, and 11 bases separated the two germline ends.

The chain couples TRBV5-6 to TRBJ2-7, with D perhaps TRBD2 (6 bases). Germline V lookup: CDR1 SGHDT, CDR2 YYEEEE. V was cut by 7 bases and J by 2 bases, with 22 bases left in between. The CDR3 sequence is 16 residues long. The CDR3 DNA reads TGTGCCAGCGCCCCGGGGAGGAACTATTGGGCCTACGAGCAGTACTTC. Its protein is CASAPGRNYWAYEQYF.

The chain has TRBV10-3 and TRBJ2-7, with 10 positions matching TRBD2. Per germline, CDR1 ENHRY and CDR2 SYGVKD. V dropped 5 bases and J dropped 0; count of bases not matched to a gene: 4. The length of the CDR3 is 15 residues. Written as DNA, the CDR3 is TGTGCCATCAGTCCTAGCGGGGGCAGCTCCTACGAGCAGTACTTC. It codes for CAISPSGGSSYEQYF.

This clone was seen just once. CDR3 amino acids: CASSPGLAGVNEQFF. The CDR3 DNA is TGTGCCAGCAGCCCGGGACTAGCGGGAGTAAATGAGCAGTTCTTC. The chain uses TRBV6-5 and TRBJ2-1, with 14 bases matching TRBD2. The CDR3 is made up of 15 amino acids. V was clipped by 6 bases and J by 7 bases; unmatched bases: 5. Germline CDR1 reads MNHEY; CDR2 reads SVGAGI.

The V call is TRBV11-2, the J call TRBJ2-7; TRBD1 might be the D (5 bases). Germline lookup yields CDR1 SGHAT and CDR2 FQNNGV. The CDR3 has 14 amino acids. Trimming cost V 1 base and J 2 bases, with 9 bases left between them. The CDR3 coding sequence is TGTGCCAGCAGCTTAGGACAGACAACCTACGAGCAGTACTTC. Protein product: CASSLGQTTYEQYF.

The rearrangement links TRBV30 to TRBJ1-2; D gene uncertain. V lost 4 bases to trimming and J lost 0 bases, with 9 bases between them. In germline, CDR1 is GTSNPN, CDR2 SVGIG (reference sequence). CDR3 length equals 13 residues. The CDR3 region has the DNA TGTGCCTGGAATGCGGGAGCTAACTATGGCTACACCTTC. Its translation: CAWNAGANYGYTF.

CDR3 DNA sequence: TGTGCCAGCAGAGCCGGAGTAGCGGGAGTTTACGAGCAGTACTTC. Translating gives CASRAGVAGVYEQYF. This chain uses TRBV2 with TRBJ2-7, with 9 bases that match TRBD2. The V gene's germline CDR1 is SNHLY and CDR2 FYNNEI. The CDR3 runs to 15 residues. Trimming at V came to 6 bases and at J to 4 bases, leaving 10 bases not matched to a gene.

The chain employs TRBV30 and TRBJ1-1, with D unclear. Germline lookup yields CDR1 GTSNPN and CDR2 SVGIG (reference sequence). Trimming took off 3 bases at V and 2 bases at J, with 22 bases between the two ends. This CDR3 has 17 amino acids. CDR3 residues: CAWRFGPGQRVNTEAFF. The CDR3 bases are TGTGCCTGGAGATTTGGACCGGGTCAGAGGGTTAACACTGAAGCTTTCTTT. Supplemented by reference TRBV30 and TRBJ1-1, the full variable domain reads SQTIHQWPATLVQPVGSPLSLECTVEGTSNPNLYWYRQAAGRGLQLLFYSVGIGQISSEVPQNLSASRPQDRQFILSSKKLLLSDSGFYLCAWRFGPGQRVNTEAFFGQGTRLTVV.